Here is one TCR beta chain with its context. Its antigen remains unidentified. The record originates from a study of beta chain features in type 1 diabetes. Study findings and constraints: Shorter TCRB CDR3s, moderately but significantly so, were found in Type 1 diabetes patients in all four CD4+ subsets. Insertions at VDJ junctions were less frequent in type 1 diabetes patients. These patients also deleted more nucleotides at the same junctions. The naive, central memory and Treg TCRB repertoires showed an apparent similarity that was greater among patients than among healthy donors.

The CDR3 has 13 residues. Germline assignment: CDR1 SGHTA and CDR2 FQGNSA. V lost 0 bases to trimming and J lost 0 bases, with 3 bases between them. All of the isolated RNA was reverse transcribed, so expressed TCRB transcripts were sequenced. Method: immunoSEQ multiplex PCR; TCRdb's copy keeps in-frame clones and lacks some. The sample holds 250,000 or so clones, approximately 70% seen once. The source of this sequence is a young man in good health. The source material was naive CD4+ T cells from blood. The V call is TRBV7-2, the J call TRBJ2-7; no clear D gene. The CDR3 sequence: CASSLAHSYEQYF. In nucleotides, the CDR3 is TGTGCCAGCAGCTTAGCGCACTCCTACGAGCAGTACTTC.